This T cell receptor beta chain was retrieved from a study of cytomegalovirus exposure and HLA in healthy donors. Amplification used 60 Vbeta primers and 13 Jbeta primers. The repertoire was sequenced with immunoSEQ multiplex PCR; TCRdb's copy has only in-frame clones and lacks some. In the table there are fewer than 150,000 clones, around 79% of which are singletons. The sequencing input was PBMCs. The receptor comes from a woman aged 40 to 50 in good health and CMV-seronegative.

The CDR3 DNA sequence: TGTGCCAGCAGCTATGGCTGGAACACCGGGGAGCTGTTTTTT. As protein: CASSYGWNTGELFF. The chain is built from TRBV7-2 and TRBJ2-2; D unclear. From germline, CDR1 is SGHTA and CDR2 FQGNSA. The V end lost 4 bases, the J end lost 1 base, and 7 bases lay between the germline ends. The CDR3 spans 14 residues.